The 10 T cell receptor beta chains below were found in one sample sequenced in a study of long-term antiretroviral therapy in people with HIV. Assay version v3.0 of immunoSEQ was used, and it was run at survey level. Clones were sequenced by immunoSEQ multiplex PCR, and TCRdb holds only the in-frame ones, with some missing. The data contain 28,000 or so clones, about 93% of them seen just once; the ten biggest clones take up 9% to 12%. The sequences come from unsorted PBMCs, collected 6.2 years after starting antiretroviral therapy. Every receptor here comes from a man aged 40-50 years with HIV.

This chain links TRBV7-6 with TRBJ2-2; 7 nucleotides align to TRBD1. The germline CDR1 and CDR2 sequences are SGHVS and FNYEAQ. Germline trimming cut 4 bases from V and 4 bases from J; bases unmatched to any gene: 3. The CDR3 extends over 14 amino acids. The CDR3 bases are TGTGCCAGCAGCTCCACAGGGGTCACCGGGGAGCTGTTTTTT. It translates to CASSSTGVTGELFF.

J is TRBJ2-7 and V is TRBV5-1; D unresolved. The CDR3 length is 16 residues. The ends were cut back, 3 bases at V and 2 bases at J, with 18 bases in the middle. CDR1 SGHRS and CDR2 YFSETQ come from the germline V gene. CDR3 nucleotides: TGCGCCAGCAGCTCGACGGTCTCACTCAGCCCCTACGAGCAGTACTTC. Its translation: CASSSTVSLSPYEQYF.

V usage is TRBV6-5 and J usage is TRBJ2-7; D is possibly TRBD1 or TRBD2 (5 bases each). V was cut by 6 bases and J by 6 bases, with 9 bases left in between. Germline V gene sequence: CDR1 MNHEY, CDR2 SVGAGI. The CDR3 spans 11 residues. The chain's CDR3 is CASSQRGEQYF. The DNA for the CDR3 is TGTGCCAGCAGCCAGAGGGGCGAGCAGTACTTC.

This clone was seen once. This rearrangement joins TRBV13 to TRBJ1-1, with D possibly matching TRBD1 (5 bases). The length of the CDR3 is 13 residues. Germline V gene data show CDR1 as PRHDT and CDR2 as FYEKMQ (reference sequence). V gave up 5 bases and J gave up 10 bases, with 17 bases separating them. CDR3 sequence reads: CASSPRGGEGAFF. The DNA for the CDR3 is TGTGCCAGCAGCCCACGAGGAGGGGAAGGAGCTTTCTTT.

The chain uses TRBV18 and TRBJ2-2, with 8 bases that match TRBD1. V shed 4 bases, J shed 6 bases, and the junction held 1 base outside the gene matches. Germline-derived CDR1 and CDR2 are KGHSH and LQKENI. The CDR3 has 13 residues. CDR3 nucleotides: TGTGCCAGCTCACGGACAGGGTCCGGGGAGCTGTTTTTT. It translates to CASSRTGSGELFF.

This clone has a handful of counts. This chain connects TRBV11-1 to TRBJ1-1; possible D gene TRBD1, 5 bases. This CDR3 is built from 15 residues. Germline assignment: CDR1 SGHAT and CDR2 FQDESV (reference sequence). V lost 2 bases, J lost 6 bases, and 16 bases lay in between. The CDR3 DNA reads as TGTGCCAGCAGCTTATGGGACGGTGACACAGCTGAAGCTTTCTTT. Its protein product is CASSLWDGDTAEAFF.

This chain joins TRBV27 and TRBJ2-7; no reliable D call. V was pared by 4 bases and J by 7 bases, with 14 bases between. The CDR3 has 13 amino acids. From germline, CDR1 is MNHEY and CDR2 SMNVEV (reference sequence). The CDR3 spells CASSSPEVREQYF. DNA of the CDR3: TGTGCCAGCAGTTCTCCTGAGGTGAGGGAGCAGTACTTC.

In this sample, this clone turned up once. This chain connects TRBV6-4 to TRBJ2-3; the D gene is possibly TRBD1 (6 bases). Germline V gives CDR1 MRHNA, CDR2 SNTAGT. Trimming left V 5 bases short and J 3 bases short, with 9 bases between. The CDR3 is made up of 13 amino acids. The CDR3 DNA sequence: TGTGCCAGCAGTATAACAGGGACAGATACGCAGTATTTT. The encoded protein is CASSITGTDTQYF.

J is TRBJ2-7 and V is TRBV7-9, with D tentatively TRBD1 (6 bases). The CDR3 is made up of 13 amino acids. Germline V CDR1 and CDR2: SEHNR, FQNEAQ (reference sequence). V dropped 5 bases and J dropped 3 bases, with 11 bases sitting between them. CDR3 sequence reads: CASSPMDSYEQYF. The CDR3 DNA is TGTGCCAGCAGCCCGATGGACAGCTACGAGCAGTACTTC. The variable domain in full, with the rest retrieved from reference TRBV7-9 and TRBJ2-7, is DTGVSQNPRHKITKRGQNVTFRCDPISEHNRLYWYRQTLGQGPEFLTYFQNEAQLEKSRLLSDRFSAERPKGSFSTLEIQRTEQGDSAMYLCASSPMDSYEQYFGPGTRLTVT.

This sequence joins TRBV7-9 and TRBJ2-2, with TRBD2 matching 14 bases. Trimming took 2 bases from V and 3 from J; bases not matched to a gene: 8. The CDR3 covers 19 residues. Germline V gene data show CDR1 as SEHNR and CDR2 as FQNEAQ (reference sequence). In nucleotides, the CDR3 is TGTGCCAGCAGCTTATCGACTAGCGGGAGGGCCGTGTACACCGGGGAGCTGTTTTTT. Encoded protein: CASSLSTSGRAVYTGELFF. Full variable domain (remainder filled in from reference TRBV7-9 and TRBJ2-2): DTGVSQNPRHKITKRGQNVTFRCDPISEHNRLYWYRQTLGQGPEFLTYFQNEAQLEKSRLLSDRFSAERPKGSFSTLEIQRTEQGDSAMYLCASSLSTSGRAVYTGELFFGEGSRLTVL.